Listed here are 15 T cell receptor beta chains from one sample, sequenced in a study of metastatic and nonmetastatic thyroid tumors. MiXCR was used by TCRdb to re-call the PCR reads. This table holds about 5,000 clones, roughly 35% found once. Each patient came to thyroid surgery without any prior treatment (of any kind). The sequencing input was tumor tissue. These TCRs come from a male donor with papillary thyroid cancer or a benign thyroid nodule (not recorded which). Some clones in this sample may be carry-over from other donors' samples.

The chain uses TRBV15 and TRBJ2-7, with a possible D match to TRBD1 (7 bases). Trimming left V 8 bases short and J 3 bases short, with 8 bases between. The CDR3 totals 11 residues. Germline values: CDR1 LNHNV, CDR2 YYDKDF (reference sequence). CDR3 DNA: TGTGCCACCCAGGGGGGCTACGAGCAGTACTTC. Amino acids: CATQGGYEQYF. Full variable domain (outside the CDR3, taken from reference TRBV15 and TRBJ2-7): DAMVIQNPRYQVTQFGKPVTLSCSQTLNHNVMYWYQQKSSQAPKLLFHYYDKDFNNEADTPDNFQSRRPNTSFCFLDIRSPGLGDTAMYLCATQGGYEQYFGPGTRLTVT.

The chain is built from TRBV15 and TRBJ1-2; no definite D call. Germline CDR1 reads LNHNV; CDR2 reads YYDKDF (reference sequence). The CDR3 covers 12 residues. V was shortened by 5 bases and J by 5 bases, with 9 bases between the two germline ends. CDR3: CATSSQEYGYTF. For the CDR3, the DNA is TGTGCCACCAGCTCTCAGGAGTATGGCTACACCTTC.

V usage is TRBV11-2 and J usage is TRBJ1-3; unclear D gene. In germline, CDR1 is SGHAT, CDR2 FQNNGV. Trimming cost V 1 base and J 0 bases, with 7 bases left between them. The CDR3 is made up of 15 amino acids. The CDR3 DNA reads TGTGCCAGCAGCTTAGGTGGGAGCTCTGGAAACACCATATATTTT. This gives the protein CASSLGGSSGNTIYF.

The DNA for the CDR3 is TGTGCCAGCAGTGAGGGCAGGGTTAATTATAGGACCGGGGAGCTGTTTTTT. This sequence encodes CASSEGRVNYRTGELFF. This chain uses TRBV6-1 with TRBJ2-2, with D possibly matching TRBD1 (5 bases). Germline V CDR1 and CDR2: MNHNS, SASEGT. This CDR3 spans 17 amino acids. Trimming cost V 3 bases and J 5 bases, with 19 bases left between them.

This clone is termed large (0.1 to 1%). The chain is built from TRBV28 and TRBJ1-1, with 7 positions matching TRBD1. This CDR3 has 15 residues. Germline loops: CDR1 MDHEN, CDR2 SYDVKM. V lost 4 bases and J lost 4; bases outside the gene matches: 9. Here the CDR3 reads CASSYRGQGGTEAFF. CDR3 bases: TGTGCCAGCAGTTACCGAGGCCAGGGGGGCACTGAAGCTTTCTTT.

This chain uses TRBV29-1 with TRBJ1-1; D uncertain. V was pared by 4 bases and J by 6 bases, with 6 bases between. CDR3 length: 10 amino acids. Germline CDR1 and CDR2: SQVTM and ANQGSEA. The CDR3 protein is CSVADPEAFF. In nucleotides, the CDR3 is TGCAGCGTTGCCGATCCTGAAGCTTTCTTT.

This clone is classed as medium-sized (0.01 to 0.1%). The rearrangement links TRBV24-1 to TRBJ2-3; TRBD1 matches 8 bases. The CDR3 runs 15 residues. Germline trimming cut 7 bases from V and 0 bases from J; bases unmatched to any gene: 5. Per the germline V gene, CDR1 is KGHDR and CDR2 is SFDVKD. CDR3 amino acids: CATSETGASTDTQYF. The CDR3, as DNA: TGTGCCACCAGCGAGACAGGGGCTAGCACAGATACGCAGTATTTT.

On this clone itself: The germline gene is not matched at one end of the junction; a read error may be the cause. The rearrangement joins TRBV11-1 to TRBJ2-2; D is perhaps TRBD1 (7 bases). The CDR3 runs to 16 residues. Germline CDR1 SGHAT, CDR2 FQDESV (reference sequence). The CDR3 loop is CASSLRGDSGTGDLFF. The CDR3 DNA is TGTGCCAGCAGCTTAAGGGGGGACAGCGGAACCGGGGATCTGTTTTTT.

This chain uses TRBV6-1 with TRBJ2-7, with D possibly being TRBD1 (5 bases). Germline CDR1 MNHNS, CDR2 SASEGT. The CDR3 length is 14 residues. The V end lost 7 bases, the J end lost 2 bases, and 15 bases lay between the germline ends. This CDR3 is CASNARTPPYEQYF. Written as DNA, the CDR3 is TGTGCCAGCAATGCCAGGACACCTCCCTACGAGCAGTACTTC.

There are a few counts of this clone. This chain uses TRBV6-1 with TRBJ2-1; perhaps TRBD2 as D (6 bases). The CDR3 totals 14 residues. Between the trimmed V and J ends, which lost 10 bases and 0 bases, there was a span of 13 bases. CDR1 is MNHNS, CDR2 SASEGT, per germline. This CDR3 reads CATHSGYSYNEQFF. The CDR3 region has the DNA TGTGCCACCCATAGCGGATACTCCTACAATGAGCAGTTCTTC.

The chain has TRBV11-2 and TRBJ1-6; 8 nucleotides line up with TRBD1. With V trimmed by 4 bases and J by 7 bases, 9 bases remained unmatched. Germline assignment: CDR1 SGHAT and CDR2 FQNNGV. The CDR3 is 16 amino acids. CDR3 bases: TGTGCCAGCAGCTCCACAGGGGGACTATTGAATTCACCCCTCCACTTT. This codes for CASSSTGGLLNSPLHF.

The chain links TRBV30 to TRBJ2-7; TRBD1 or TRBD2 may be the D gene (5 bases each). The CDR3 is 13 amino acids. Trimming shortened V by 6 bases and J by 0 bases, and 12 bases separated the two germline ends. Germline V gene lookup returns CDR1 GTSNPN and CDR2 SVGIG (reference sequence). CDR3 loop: CACWDRSSYEQYF. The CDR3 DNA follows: TGTGCCTGTTGGGACCGGAGCTCCTACGAGCAGTACTTC.

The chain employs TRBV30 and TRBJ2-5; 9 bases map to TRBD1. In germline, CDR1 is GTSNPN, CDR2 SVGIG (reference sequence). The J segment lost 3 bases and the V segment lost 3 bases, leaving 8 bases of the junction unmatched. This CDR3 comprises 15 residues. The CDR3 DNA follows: TGTGCCTGGAGGGGGTCCCGACAGGGGGAAGAGACCCAGTACTTC. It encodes CAWRGSRQGEETQYF.

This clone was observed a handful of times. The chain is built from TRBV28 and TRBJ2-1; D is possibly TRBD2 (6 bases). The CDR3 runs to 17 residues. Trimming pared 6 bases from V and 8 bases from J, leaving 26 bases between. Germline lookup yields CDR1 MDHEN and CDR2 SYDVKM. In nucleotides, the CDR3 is TGTGCCAGCAGCCCCGGTTACGGGTTCGGGAGAGCCCATGAGCAGTTCTTC. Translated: CASSPGYGFGRAHEQFF.

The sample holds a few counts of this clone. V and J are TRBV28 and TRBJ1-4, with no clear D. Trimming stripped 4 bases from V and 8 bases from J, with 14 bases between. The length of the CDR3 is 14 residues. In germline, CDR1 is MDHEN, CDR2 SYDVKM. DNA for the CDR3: TGTGCCAGCAGTTGGGTGGGCTACCAGGAAAAACTGTTTTTT. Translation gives CASSWVGYQEKLFF.